What follows are 15 T cell receptor beta chains derived from one specimen sequenced in a study of OX40 agonist ivuxolimab in advanced cancers. Here immunoSEQ multiplex PCR was the method, and the copy in TCRdb shows in-frame clones only, minus some. The sample records 100,000 to 130,000 clones, approximately 90% being singletons. The sequences come from CD4+ or CD8+ T cells sorted from blood, collected in a trial of the OX40 agonist ivuxolimab. The receptor set was obtained from an adult with an advanced solid tumor such as melanoma, head and neck, liver or kidney cancer.

The chain couples TRBV14 to TRBJ2-3; D is unclear. Trimming removed 7 bases at V and 5 bases at J, with 10 bases between. This CDR3 is built from 12 residues. Looked up from germline, CDR1 is SGHDN and CDR2 is FVKESK. CDR3 sequence (DNA): TGTGCCAGCAACCGCCGCGGAGATACGCAGTATTTT. It is translated as CASNRRGDTQYF.

The chain links TRBV18 to TRBJ1-3; unclear D gene. The V and J ends lost 3 bases and 2 bases respectively, with 11 bases between them. The CDR3 is 15 residues long. CDR1 is KGHSH and CDR2 is LQKENI in the germline V gene. As DNA, the CDR3 is TGTGCCAGCTCACCTTTCGAAGGTCCTGGAAACACCATATATTTT. As protein: CASSPFEGPGNTIYF.

The rearrangement joins TRBV9 to TRBJ2-7, with D tentatively TRBD2 (5 bases). Germline V CDR1 and CDR2: SGDLS, YYNGEE. Trimming removed 0 bases at V and 0 bases at J, with 10 bases between. The CDR3 loop spans 15 amino acids. The CDR3 DNA is TGTGCCAGCAGCGTAGACGTAGGGAGCTCCTACGAGCAGTACTTC. This sequence encodes CASSVDVGSSYEQYF.

The rearrangement links TRBV9 to TRBJ2-7; 10 bases match TRBD2. Unmatched junction bases numbered 5, after V lost 2 bases and J lost 3 bases. In germline, CDR1 is SGDLS, CDR2 YYNGEE. The CDR3 extends over 15 amino acids. CDR3 loop: CASSVSGGDGYEQYF. The CDR3 nucleotides read TGTGCCAGCAGCGTCAGCGGGGGGGACGGCTACGAGCAGTACTTC.

This chain joins TRBV15 and TRBJ2-7; 7 bases match TRBD2. Germline V gene data show CDR1 as LNHNV and CDR2 as YYDKDF (reference sequence). The CDR3 covers 15 residues. The trim removed 1 base at V and 6 bases at J, leaving 9 bases unmatched. The CDR3 sequence: CATSRVSGRGGEQYF. DNA for the CDR3: TGTGCCACCAGCAGAGTTTCAGGGAGGGGAGGCGAGCAGTACTTC.

This clone was counted a single time. This same CDR3 is encoded by further DNA sequences in the sample. This chain connects TRBV30 to TRBJ2-7; D remains ambiguous. Trimming left V 0 bases short and J 2 bases short, with 5 bases between. Germline CDR1 reads GTSNPN; CDR2 reads SVGIG (reference sequence). There are 12 residues in the CDR3. CDR3: CAWSVGTYEQYF. Here the CDR3 DNA reads TGTGCCTGGAGTGTGGGCACCTACGAGCAGTACTTC.

V is TRBV5-1 and J is TRBJ2-7; 7 bases match TRBD1. Germline V CDR1 and CDR2: SGHRS, YFSETQ. Trimming at V came to 0 bases and at J to 1 base, leaving 4 bases not matched to a gene. This CDR3 contains 15 residues. CDR3 DNA sequence: TGCGCCAGCAGCTTGGATGGGGACAGTTCCTACGAGCAGTACTTC. This codes for CASSLDGDSSYEQYF.

The count of this clone is one. This chain joins TRBV7-6 and TRBJ2-5; TRBD2 aligns across 10 bases. Germline CDR1 is SGHVS and CDR2 is FNYEAQ. The CDR3 runs to 16 residues. Trimming removed 1 base from V and 1 base from J; junction bases left unmatched: 3. CDR3 coding DNA: TGTGCCAGCAGCTTAGTAAGCGGGAGGGTCCAAGAGACCCAGTACTTC. Translating it yields CASSLVSGRVQETQYF.

The chain uses TRBV5-4 and TRBJ1-3; D is uncertain. Germline values: CDR1 SGHNT, CDR2 YYREEE (reference sequence). The ends were cut back, 4 bases at V and 4 bases at J, with 15 bases in the middle. The CDR3 is 15 residues long. As DNA, the CDR3 is TGTGCCAGCAGCACTCGAGTGTCCGTAGGAAACACCATATATTTT. Translated, it gives CASSTRVSVGNTIYF. Full variable domain (rest looked up from reference TRBV5-4 and TRBJ1-3): ETGVTQSPTHLIKTRGQQVTLRCSSQSGHNTVSWYQQALGQGPQFIFQYYREEENGRGNFPPRFSGLQFPNYSSELNVNALELDDSALYLCASSTRVSVGNTIYFGEGSWLTVV.

The chain couples TRBV7-9 to TRBJ2-3; a weak D match, TRBD2 (5 bases). Deletions cut 2 bases from V and 0 bases from J, with 6 bases between. The CDR3 spans 14 residues. CDR1 and CDR2 (germline): SEHNR, FQNEAQ (reference sequence). The chain's CDR3 is CASSLRGSTDTQYF. CDR3 coding DNA: TGTGCCAGCAGCTTACGAGGGAGCACAGATACGCAGTATTTT.

The rearrangement uses TRBV6-5 and TRBJ1-4, with D unresolved. Germline V gives CDR1 MNHEY, CDR2 SVGAGI. Trimming stripped 2 bases from V and 11 bases from J, with 12 bases between. The CDR3 runs to 13 residues. For the CDR3, the DNA is TGTGCCAGCAGTTACGTAGCAGTGACGAAACTGTTTTTT. As protein: CASSYVAVTKLFF.

This clone turned up a few times. V and J are TRBV6-5 and TRBJ1-2, with a weak D call TRBD1 (5 bases). The CDR3 runs to 13 residues. Trimming pared 8 bases from V and 7 bases from J, leaving 17 bases between. CDR1 and CDR2 (germline): MNHEY, SVGAGI. CDR3 DNA: TGTGCCAGCTCCCCAGGGTACGATGCTGGCTACACCTTC. Protein: CASSPGYDAGYTF.

This clone was counted once. The chain couples TRBV5-1 to TRBJ2-7; 10 bases are shared with TRBD2. The germline CDR1 and CDR2 sequences are SGHRS and YFSETQ. Trimming at V came to 3 bases and at J to 7 bases, leaving 10 bases not matched to a gene. The CDR3 totals 15 residues. This chain's CDR3 is CASSSGTSVSREQYF. CDR3 nucleotide sequence: TGCGCCAGCAGCTCCGGGACTAGCGTGAGTAGGGAGCAGTACTTC.

J is TRBJ2-7 and V is TRBV23-1; D gene ambiguous. TRBV23-1 is an ORF; its function is uncertain. This CDR3 is 14 amino acids long. V lost 5 bases and J lost 1, with 12 bases in between. This chain's CDR3 is CASSEASGSYEQYF. The CDR3 nucleotides read TGCGCCAGCAGTGAGGCCTCGGGTTCCTACGAGCAGTACTTC.

This CDR3 reads CASSLEPISGNTIYF. In DNA, the CDR3 is TGCGCCAGCAGCTTGGAACCTATCTCTGGAAACACCATATATTTT. The chain joins TRBV5-1 to TRBJ1-3; D is undetermined. The germline gives CDR1 SGHRS, CDR2 YFSETQ. Between the trimmed V and J ends, which lost 0 bases and 0 bases, there was a span of 7 bases. CDR3 length: 15 amino acids.